A selection of T cell receptor beta chains follows, all from one sample in a study of blood T cell repertoires in COVID-19. TCRdb's copy holds only in-frame clones and misses some; the assay was immunoSEQ multiplex PCR. The repertoire holds over 250,000 clones, 88% seen once, with 2% in the top ten. Sequenced input: PBMCs or T cells enriched from blood (not recorded which). These TCRs come from a woman in her fifties or sixties in a cohort exposed to, infected with or recovered from COVID-19 (not recorded which). Both conserved end residues are part of each CDR3. Each record gives: clone size, V gene, CDR3 protein. The size field is filled for only some rows; it gives once, few, many or a size class.

clone size: -
V gene: TRBV24-1
CDR3 protein: CATSNRGATDTQYF

clone size: -
V gene: TRBV13
CDR3 protein: CASSLGGTSGPVEQYF

clone size: -
V gene: TRBV27
CDR3 protein: CASSSRSPYEQYF

clone size: -
V gene: TRBV5-1
CDR3 protein: CASTSSAGGDGYTF

clone size: -
V gene: TRBV28
CDR3 protein: CASSRDRGLSGNTIYF

clone size: -
V gene: TRBV10-3
CDR3 protein: CAISERDYSYEQYF

clone size: once
V gene: TRBV6-4
CDR3 protein: CASSDLGAEQYF

clone size: -
V gene: TRBV5-1
CDR3 protein: CASSLAPGEETQYF

clone size: -
V gene: TRBV7-8
CDR3 protein: CASSLVVDTAYEQYF

clone size: once
V gene: TRBV27
CDR3 protein: CASGRSGRGYDEQFF

clone size: once
V gene: TRBV6-5
CDR3 protein: CATEKAALNQPQHF

clone size: -
V gene: TRBV28
CDR3 protein: CASSHIATSGANVLTF

clone size: once
V gene: TRBV28
CDR3 protein: CASSFLADSNQPQHF

clone size: -
V gene: TRBV5-1
CDR3 protein: CASSLAPGANYGYTF

clone size: -
V gene: TRBV19
CDR3 protein: CASSPGSASWTQYF

clone size: -
V gene: TRBV9
CDR3 protein: CASSVVGGAGANVLTF

clone size: -
V gene: TRBV3-1/TRBV3-2
CDR3 protein: CASSQGDSGGNEQFF

clone size: -
V gene: TRBV30
CDR3 protein: CAWRGTAYEQYF

clone size: -
V gene: TRBV6-2/TRBV6-3
CDR3 protein: CASSYGGQGNYEQYF

clone size: -
V gene: TRBV6-2/TRBV6-3
CDR3 protein: CASSYPGLAGDEQYF

clone size: -
V gene: TRBV27
CDR3 protein: CASRRRGGTRYNEQFF

clone size: -
V gene: TRBV4-2
CDR3 protein: CASSQDLVGATYNEQFF

clone size: -
V gene: TRBV28
CDR3 protein: CASSIGAILSYEQYF

clone size: -
V gene: TRBV11-2
CDR3 protein: CASSFLAGAAPTDTQYF

clone size: -
V gene: TRBV5-6
CDR3 protein: CASSSQGQGISEQYF

clone size: -
V gene: TRBV9
CDR3 protein: CASSKAGLADNEQFF

clone size: -
V gene: TRBV27
CDR3 protein: CASSPGGILYGYTF

clone size: few
V gene: TRBV4-2
CDR3 protein: CASSQGGGLSYGYTF

clone size: -
V gene: TRBV27
CDR3 protein: CASSPRQGASQETQYF

clone size: once
V gene: TRBV18
CDR3 protein: CASSPRTSGNNEQFF

clone size: few
V gene: TRBV10-3
CDR3 protein: CAISETPPSGVPYEQYF

clone size: -
V gene: TRBV28
CDR3 protein: CASSLRLAGVPTGELFF

clone size: -
V gene: TRBV11-2
CDR3 protein: CASSLGTGSSYEQYF

clone size: -
V gene: TRBV19
CDR3 protein: CASSMTGATGNQPQHF

clone size: once
V gene: TRBV7-8
CDR3 protein: CASSPPGNRAAYEQYF

clone size: once
V gene: TRBV28
CDR3 protein: CASSPVAGGYGYTF

clone size: -
V gene: TRBV7-2
CDR3 protein: CASSRTSFGTDTQYF

clone size: -
V gene: TRBV5-1
CDR3 protein: CASSLAGGDEQYF

clone size: -
V gene: TRBV5-1
CDR3 protein: CASSLEQASYEQYF

clone size: -
V gene: TRBV6-5
CDR3 protein: CASSIGRGNEKLFF

clone size: -
V gene: TRBV7-9
CDR3 protein: CASSPRGTGEEEKLFF

clone size: -
V gene: TRBV24-1
CDR3 protein: CATSGQGEAGQPQHF

clone size: -
V gene: TRBV29-1
CDR3 protein: CSGRTTGTGNEKLFF

clone size: -
V gene: TRBV5-1
CDR3 protein: CASSLAGGEGYTF

clone size: -
V gene: TRBV19
CDR3 protein: CASSIEHRGQSYGYTF

clone size: -
V gene: TRBV6-1
CDR3 protein: CASSEAVISGVQETQYF